This entry lists 26 T cell receptor beta chains sequenced from one sample in a study of naive CD8 T cells in extremely preterm neonates. Elective cesarean births at roughly 35-41 weeks, without labor or membrane rupture, supplied the cord blood. This table comes from immunoSEQ multiplex PCR, and its TCRdb copy is limited to in-frame clones, with some not included. The profile shows about 6,100 clones, nearly 99% of them singletons. Source material: naive CD8+ T cells from cord blood. The receptors here all came from a newborn in good health.

The chain couples TRBV27 to TRBJ1-6, with D uncertain. The CDR3 runs to 14 residues. CDR1 MNHEY and CDR2 SMNVEV come from the germline V gene (reference sequence). The V end was cut by 2 bases, the J end by 6 bases, with 8 bases between. CDR3 region: CASSLQAINSPLHF. The CDR3 bases are TGTGCCAGCAGTTTACAGGCTATTAATTCACCCCTCCACTTT.

This clone was counted between two and nine times. CDR3 bases: TGTGCCAGCAGCGGGACAGGGAACACCGGGGAGCTGTTTTTT. Protein sequence: CASSGTGNTGELFF. The rearrangement links TRBV9 to TRBJ2-2; TRBD1 matches at 7 bases. The ends lost 3 bases at V and 1 base at J; junction bases unmatched: 0. CDR3 length: 14 amino acids. The germline V gene has CDR1 SGDLS and CDR2 YYNGEE.

The V gene is TRBV5-1, the J gene TRBJ1-2; weak D call: TRBD1 (5 bases). The CDR3 loop spans 14 amino acids. Germline assignment: CDR1 SGHRS and CDR2 YFSETQ. V was pared by 3 bases and J by 2 bases, with 11 bases between. Here the CDR3 DNA reads TGCGCCAGCAGCTCTGACAGCCCGAACTATGGCTACACCTTC. This gives the protein CASSSDSPNYGYTF. Supplemented by reference TRBV5-1 and TRBJ1-2, the full variable domain reads KAGVTQTPRYLIKTRGQQVTLSCSPISGHRSVSWYQQTPGQGLQFLFEYFSETQRNKGNFPGRFSGRQFSNSRSEMNVSTLELGDSALYLCASSSDSPNYGYTFGSGTRLTVV.

This clone was observed once. The CDR3 is CASSLAGGTDTQYF. The CDR3 nucleotides are TGTGCCAGCAGCTTGGCAGGGGGCACAGATACGCAGTATTTT. This rearrangement joins TRBV5-4 to TRBJ2-3; D possibly corresponds to TRBD1 (6 bases). There are 14 residues in the CDR3. Trimming cost V 0 bases and J 1 base, with 6 bases left between them. Germline lookup yields CDR1 SGHNT and CDR2 YYREEE (reference sequence).

In DNA, the CDR3 is TGTGCCAGCAGCACCAGCGGGGGGTCCTACGAGCAGTACTTC. Protein sequence: CASSTSGGSYEQYF. V is TRBV11-2 and J is TRBJ2-7; TRBD2 agrees at 9 bases. Germline V lookup: CDR1 SGHAT, CDR2 FQNNGV. This CDR3 has 14 amino acids. V gave up 5 bases and J gave up 1 base; unmatched junction bases: 3.

J is TRBJ2-7 and V is TRBV28; possible D gene TRBD1, 6 bases. V shed 4 bases and J shed 2 bases, with 12 bases lying between them. Per the germline V gene, CDR1 is MDHEN and CDR2 is SYDVKM. The CDR3 consists of 14 residues. The CDR3 sequence is CASSYPGDPYEQYF. The DNA of the CDR3 is TGTGCCAGCAGTTATCCAGGGGATCCCTACGAGCAGTACTTC.

Concerning this clone itself: At one end, the junction sequence differs from germline, possibly due to a read error. The chain links TRBV6-5 to TRBJ2-7; D uncertain. Germline V gives CDR1 MNHEY, CDR2 SVGAGI. This CDR3 spans 9 amino acids. The CDR3 protein is CASSYYPGF. DNA for the CDR3: TGTGCCAGCAGTTACTACCCCGGCTTC.

The chain links TRBV5-6 to TRBJ1-1; the D gene is possibly TRBD1 (6 bases). Trimming left V 4 bases short and J 12 bases short, with 13 bases between. This CDR3 comprises 11 residues. Per the germline V gene, CDR1 is SGHDT and CDR2 is YYEEEE. The CDR3 is CASSQDSRTFF. For the CDR3, the DNA is TGTGCCAGCAGCCAGGACAGTAGAACTTTCTTT.

This clone was found once. V and J are TRBV5-1 and TRBJ2-7, with 7 bases lining up with TRBD1. The J segment lost 6 bases and the V segment lost 2 bases, leaving 5 bases of the junction unmatched. The CDR3 totals 13 residues. Looked up from germline, CDR1 is SGHRS and CDR2 is YFSETQ. CDR3 amino acids: CASSFSAGGEQYF. CDR3 sequence (DNA): TGCGCCAGCAGCTTCAGTGCAGGGGGCGAGCAGTACTTC.

The rearrangement uses TRBV6-5 and TRBJ2-5, with D perhaps TRBD1 (5 bases). Germline V CDR1 and CDR2: MNHEY, SVGAGI. CDR3 length: 13 amino acids. The V end lost 4 bases, the J end lost 4 bases, and 10 bases lay between the germline ends. The CDR3 here is CASSSGRGETQYF. Written as DNA, the CDR3 is TGTGCCAGCAGTTCAGGGCGAGGAGAGACCCAGTACTTC.

The chain carries TRBV9 and TRBJ2-3; 13 positions match TRBD2. This CDR3 is built from 16 residues. Germline V gives CDR1 SGDLS, CDR2 YYNGEE. Trimming at V came to 4 bases and at J to 4 bases, leaving 6 bases not matched to a gene. The CDR3 DNA is TGTGCCAGCAGCACCTCGACTAGCGGGGGGTCAGATACGCAGTATTTT. Translation gives CASSTSTSGGSDTQYF.

The V call is TRBV9, the J call TRBJ1-4; D not resolved. Germline lookup yields CDR1 SGDLS and CDR2 YYNGEE. CDR3 length: 15 residues. The germline V and J ends were trimmed by 0 bases and 4 bases, with 10 bases remaining between them. The CDR3 is CASSVASSGNEKLFF. CDR3 coding DNA: TGTGCCAGCAGCGTAGCCTCCAGCGGTAATGAAAAACTGTTTTTT.

As for this clone: Within the sample, other DNA sequences also encode this same CDR3. This chain uses TRBV30 with TRBJ1-5; 7 nucleotides line up with TRBD1. The germline CDR1 and CDR2 sequences are GTSNPN and SVGIG (reference sequence). Germline trimming cut 2 bases from V and 5 bases from J; bases unmatched to any gene: 9. The CDR3 is 15 residues long. CDR3 DNA sequence: TGTGCCTGGAGTCTTACAGGGGCCCTGGATCAGCCCCAGCATTTT. This encodes CAWSLTGALDQPQHF.

The chain joins TRBV4-1 to TRBJ2-1; D may be TRBD2 (6 bases). From germline, CDR1 is MGHRA and CDR2 YSYEKL. The CDR3 is 16 residues long. V was cut by 0 bases and J by 6 bases, with 15 bases left in between. In DNA, the CDR3 is TGCGCCAGCAGCCAAGATGGGCTAGTAGCGGTCAATGAGCAGTTCTTC. Translated: CASSQDGLVAVNEQFF.

The chain links TRBV27 to TRBJ2-2; 8 positions agree with TRBD1. With V trimmed by 5 bases and J by 3 bases, 2 bases remained unmatched. The CDR3 runs 14 residues. Germline CDR1 reads MNHEY; CDR2 reads SMNVEV (reference sequence). CDR3 amino acids: CASSPTGDTGELFF. The CDR3 DNA follows: TGTGCCAGCAGTCCGACAGGGGACACCGGGGAGCTGTTTTTT.

CDR3 sequence (DNA): TGTGCCAGCAGTTACAGGCAGGGGAGTCCCGACGAGCAGTACTTC. Translation: CASSYRQGSPDEQYF. V and J are TRBV6-5 and TRBJ2-7; D is possibly TRBD1 (6 bases). This CDR3 comprises 15 residues. Trimming removed 2 bases from V and 5 bases from J, with 16 bases in between. The germline V gene has CDR1 MNHEY and CDR2 SVGAGI.

About this clone itself: Mismatch with germline at one junction end may stem from a read error. V gene TRBV27 combines with J gene TRBJ2-7, with TRBD2 matching over 13 bases. This CDR3 spans 16 amino acids. CDR1 MNHEY and CDR2 SMNVEV come from the germline V gene (reference sequence). This CDR3 reads CASSSILAGGPLNVHF. The CDR3 nucleotides read TGTGCCAGCAGTTCTATACTAGCGGGAGGGCCCTTAAACGTGCACTTC.

Of note for this clone: The DNA is omitted, as the CDR3 cannot be located on it reliably, and the CDR3 follows TCRdb's listing. The chain carries TRBV21-1 and TRBJ2-3; the DNA was not used to check the table's D call, TRBD1. TRBV21-1 is an annotated pseudogene. The CDR3 is 15 residues long, counting both termini. CDR3 amino acids: CASSKVGQGTDTQYF.

CDR3 bases: TGTGCCAGCAGCTTGTTTAGCTCCCGTTCGGGGGTGAACACTGAAGCTTTCTTT. Amino acids: CASSLFSSRSGVNTEAFF. This chain uses TRBV5-6 with TRBJ1-1; D is perhaps TRBD1 (5 bases). The germline gives CDR1 SGHDT, CDR2 YYEEEE. The CDR3 loop spans 18 amino acids. The V end lost 1 base, the J end lost 0 bases, and 19 bases lay between the germline ends. Full variable domain (outside the CDR3, taken from reference TRBV5-6 and TRBJ1-1): DAGVTQSPTHLIKTRGQQVTLRCSPKSGHDTVSWYQQALGQGPQFIFQYYEEEERQRGNFPDRFSGHQFPNYSSELNVNALLLGDSALYLCASSLFSSRSGVNTEAFFGQGTRLTVV.

This clone showed up just once. This chain links TRBV7-6 with TRBJ2-3, with a tentative D call TRBD1 (6 bases). From germline, CDR1 is SGHVS and CDR2 FNYEAQ. V shed 4 bases and J shed 5 bases, with 7 bases lying between them. The CDR3 has 12 amino acids. CDR3 sequence: CASSSQGDTQYF. The CDR3, as DNA: TGTGCCAGCAGCTCACAGGGAGATACGCAGTATTTT.

V and J are TRBV19 and TRBJ2-5, with D perhaps matching TRBD2 (7 bases). The J call is in doubt because the DNA end fits TRBJ2-7 better. CDR1 is LNHDA and CDR2 is SQIVND in the germline V gene (reference sequence). The CDR3 length is 15 residues. The CDR3 is CASSKGSGEGYEQYF. Here the CDR3 DNA reads TGTGCCAGTAGTAAAGGGTCAGGGGAGGGCTACGAGCAGTACTTC.

This chain links TRBV6-6 with TRBJ2-1, with D uncertain. The CDR3 is made up of 14 amino acids. The V end was cut by 0 bases, the J end by 10 bases, with 13 bases between. The germline gives CDR1 MNHNY, CDR2 SVGAGI (reference sequence). The CDR3 protein is CASSYSTPSGEQFF. CDR3 DNA sequence: TGTGCCAGCAGTTACTCGACCCCTAGTGGCGAGCAGTTCTTC.

Note on this clone: The junction does not match germline at one end; this may be a read error. This sequence joins TRBV4-1 and TRBJ2-7, with 12 bases identical to TRBD1. Germline V CDR1 and CDR2: MGHRA, YSYEKL. The CDR3 extends over 14 amino acids. The CDR3 protein is CASSQGTGGHEQYF. CDR3 coding DNA: TGCGCCAGCAGTCAAGGGACAGGGGGCCACGAGCAGTACTTC.

The chain recombines TRBV13 with TRBJ2-7; D is undetermined. This CDR3 has 13 residues. Trimming shortened V by 3 bases and J by 2 bases, and 8 bases separated the two germline ends. Germline V lookup: CDR1 PRHDT, CDR2 FYEKMQ (reference sequence). The CDR3 DNA reads as TGTGCCAGCAGCTTGGGCAGAGCCTACGAGCAGTACTTC. Its protein is CASSLGRAYEQYF. Supplemented by reference TRBV13 and TRBJ2-7, the full variable domain reads AAGVIQSPRHLIKEKRETATLKCYPIPRHDTVYWYQQGPGQDPQFLISFYEKMQSDKGSIPDRFSAQQFSDYHSELNMSSLELGDSALYFCASSLGRAYEQYFGPGTRLTVT.

Only a few counts were recorded for this clone. The rearrangement uses TRBV11-2 and TRBJ1-6, with D uncertain. The CDR3 is 14 residues long. Germline V gene lookup returns CDR1 SGHAT and CDR2 FQNNGV. V lost 5 bases and J 0 bases, leaving 5 bases between the germline ends. The CDR3 loop reads CASSPSSYNSPLHF. The CDR3 DNA reads as TGTGCCAGCAGCCCCAGCTCCTATAATTCACCCCTCCACTTT. Full variable domain (rest looked up from reference TRBV11-2 and TRBJ1-6): EAGVAQSPRYKIIEKRQSVAFWCNPISGHATLYWYQQILGQGPKLLIQFQNNGVVDDSQLPKDRFSAERLKGVDSTLKIQPAKLEDSAVYLCASSPSSYNSPLHFGNGTRLTVT.

This rearrangement joins TRBV6-5 to TRBJ2-7, with a tentative D call TRBD1 (5 bases). Germline lookup yields CDR1 MNHEY and CDR2 SVGAGI. The CDR3 is 13 amino acids. The V end was cut by 0 bases, the J end by 12 bases, with 15 bases between. This CDR3 is CASSYSSVGQWYF. As DNA, the CDR3 is TGTGCCAGCAGTTACTCGAGCGTGGGGCAGTGGTACTTC.